The rows below give T cell receptor beta chains drawn from one sample of a study of cytomegalovirus exposure and HLA in healthy donors. Sequencing used immunoSEQ multiplex PCR; TCRdb keeps in-frame clones, though not all of them. The profile shows about 190,000 clones, over 80% of them singletons. The sequencing sample was made of PBMCs. The receptors shown here come from a man between 40 and 49 years old in good health and CMV-seropositive. Both conserved end residues are part of each CDR3. Each record gives: J gene, CDR3 length, D gene, clone size, V gene, CDR3 protein, CDR3 DNA. The D gene is left open where the match is weak. Size is omitted from some rows. Given values are once, few, many or a class for expanded clones.

j_call: TRBJ1-3
cdr3_length: 14
d_call: TRBD1
clone_size: -
v_call: TRBV6-1
cdr3_aa: CASSTGVIGNTIYF
cdr3_nt: TGTGCCAGCTCGACAGGGGTTATTGGAAACACCATATATTTT

j_call: TRBJ1-4
cdr3_length: 13
d_call: -
clone_size: once
v_call: TRBV2
cdr3_aa: CASLRGFNEKLFF
cdr3_nt: TGTGCCAGCCTCAGGGGTTTTAATGAAAAACTGTTTTTT

j_call: TRBJ1-1
cdr3_length: 15
d_call: -
clone_size: -
v_call: TRBV7-9
cdr3_aa: CSSSLPRQMNTEAFF
cdr3_nt: TGTTCCAGCAGCCTACCTCGACAGATGAACACTGAAGCTTTCTTT

j_call: TRBJ2-7
cdr3_length: 17
d_call: -
clone_size: once
v_call: TRBV15
cdr3_aa: CATSRDPGVRGPTEQYF
cdr3_nt: TGTGCCACCAGCAGAGATCCAGGGGTTAGAGGGCCTACCGAGCAGTACTTC

j_call: TRBJ2-1
cdr3_length: 19
d_call: TRBD2
clone_size: -
v_call: TRBV7-9
cdr3_aa: CASSLPRATSGGLYNEQFF
cdr3_nt: TGTGCCAGCAGCTTACCCAGGGCTACTAGCGGGGGGCTATACAATGAGCAGTTCTTC

j_call: TRBJ2-1
cdr3_length: 15
d_call: -
clone_size: -
v_call: TRBV5-1
cdr3_aa: CASSYVSRSYNEQFF
cdr3_nt: TGCGCCAGCAGCTACGTAAGCCGCTCCTACAATGAGCAGTTCTTC

j_call: TRBJ2-3
cdr3_length: 15
d_call: -
clone_size: -
v_call: TRBV15
cdr3_aa: CATSRVPQHTDTQYF
cdr3_nt: TGTGCCACCAGCAGAGTACCTCAACACACAGATACGCAGTATTTT

j_call: TRBJ2-7
cdr3_length: 13
d_call: TRBD1
clone_size: few
v_call: TRBV29-1
cdr3_aa: CSVEGQGAYEQYF
cdr3_nt: TGCAGCGTTGAAGGGCAGGGGGCCTACGAGCAGTACTTC

j_call: TRBJ1-2
cdr3_length: 14
d_call: TRBD1
clone_size: -
v_call: TRBV6-5
cdr3_aa: CASSRGQGAYGYTF
cdr3_nt: TGTGCCAGCAGCAGAGGACAGGGAGCCTATGGCTACACCTTC

j_call: TRBJ1-2
cdr3_length: 14
d_call: TRBD1
clone_size: -
v_call: TRBV27
cdr3_aa: CASIPHGGGDGYTF
cdr3_nt: TGTGCCAGCATTCCACACGGAGGGGGCGATGGCTACACCTTC

j_call: TRBJ1-3
cdr3_length: 18
d_call: -
clone_size: -
v_call: TRBV12-5
cdr3_aa: CASGPARIDSPSGNTIYF
cdr3_nt: TGTGCTAGTGGTCCCGCACGAATTGACAGTCCCTCCGGAAACACCATATATTTT

j_call: TRBJ2-3
cdr3_length: 16
d_call: TRBD2
clone_size: -
v_call: TRBV28
cdr3_aa: CASTYPRAGDADTQYF
cdr3_nt: TGTGCCAGCACCTACCCCCGGGCGGGGGACGCAGATACGCAGTATTTT

j_call: TRBJ2-1
cdr3_length: 14
d_call: -
clone_size: -
v_call: TRBV5-4
cdr3_aa: CASSLGQSYNEQFF
cdr3_nt: TGTGCCAGCAGCTTGGGACAGAGTTACAATGAGCAGTTCTTC

j_call: TRBJ1-1
cdr3_length: 16
d_call: -
clone_size: -
v_call: TRBV6-1
cdr3_aa: CASSDFFWGRWTEAFF
cdr3_nt: TGTGCCAGCAGTGACTTTTTTTGGGGGCGTTGGACTGAAGCTTTCTTT

j_call: TRBJ2-5
cdr3_length: 15
d_call: TRBD2
clone_size: -
v_call: TRBV10-3
cdr3_aa: CAISGGGGAVETQYF
cdr3_nt: TGTGCCATCAGTGGTGGCGGGGGGGCCGTAGAGACCCAGTACTTC

j_call: TRBJ2-7
cdr3_length: 13
d_call: -
clone_size: -
v_call: TRBV27
cdr3_aa: CASSLGTIYEQYF
cdr3_nt: TGTGCCAGCAGCCTCGGGACAATCTACGAGCAGTACTTC

j_call: TRBJ1-1
cdr3_length: 13
d_call: -
clone_size: few
v_call: TRBV27
cdr3_aa: CASSFHRATEAFF
cdr3_nt: TGTGCCAGCAGTTTCCACAGGGCAACTGAAGCTTTCTTT

j_call: TRBJ2-5
cdr3_length: 11
d_call: -
clone_size: -
v_call: TRBV6-6
cdr3_aa: CASSLGETQYF
cdr3_nt: TGTGCCAGCAGCCTCGGGGAGACCCAGTACTTC

j_call: TRBJ2-7
cdr3_length: 13
d_call: -
clone_size: -
v_call: TRBV28
cdr3_aa: CASSFQDRGEQYF
cdr3_nt: TGTGCCAGCAGTTTTCAGGACCGGGGCGAGCAGTACTTC

j_call: TRBJ1-3
cdr3_length: 15
d_call: TRBD1
clone_size: -
v_call: TRBV6-1
cdr3_aa: CASRGQGSSGNTIYF
cdr3_nt: TGTGCCAGCAGGGGACAGGGGTCCTCTGGAAACACCATATATTTT

j_call: TRBJ1-1
cdr3_length: 13
d_call: TRBD1
clone_size: -
v_call: TRBV30
cdr3_aa: CAWDRVEDTEAFF
cdr3_nt: TGTGCCTGGGACAGGGTAGAAGACACTGAAGCTTTCTTT

j_call: TRBJ1-4
cdr3_length: 14
d_call: -
clone_size: -
v_call: TRBV9
cdr3_aa: CASSPQKTNEKLFF
cdr3_nt: TGTGCCAGCAGCCCCCAGAAAACTAATGAAAAACTGTTTTTT

j_call: TRBJ1-3
cdr3_length: 16
d_call: -
clone_size: -
v_call: TRBV4-3
cdr3_aa: CASSQGRANSGNTIYF
cdr3_nt: TGCGCCAGCAGCCAAGGGCGGGCGAACTCTGGAAACACCATATATTTT

j_call: TRBJ2-7
cdr3_length: 15
d_call: TRBD2
clone_size: few
v_call: TRBV7-9
cdr3_aa: CASRGSGGHSYEQYF
cdr3_nt: TGTGCCAGCAGGGGGAGCGGGGGGCACTCCTACGAGCAGTACTTC

j_call: TRBJ1-2
cdr3_length: 14
d_call: -
clone_size: -
v_call: TRBV4-3
cdr3_aa: CASSRDRFSYGYTF
cdr3_nt: TGCGCCAGCAGCCGAGACAGGTTTTCGTATGGCTACACCTTC

j_call: TRBJ2-7
cdr3_length: 15
d_call: -
clone_size: -
v_call: TRBV6-1
cdr3_aa: CASSASSIGSYEQYF
cdr3_nt: TGTGCCAGCAGTGCGTCCTCTATCGGCTCCTACGAGCAGTACTTC

j_call: TRBJ2-7
cdr3_length: 13
d_call: -
clone_size: -
v_call: TRBV7-7
cdr3_aa: CASSLSQAHEQYF
cdr3_nt: TGTGCTAGCAGCTTAAGTCAGGCCCACGAGCAGTACTTC

j_call: TRBJ2-6
cdr3_length: 18
d_call: TRBD1
clone_size: -
v_call: TRBV7-9
cdr3_aa: CASSAGQGASGGANVLTF
cdr3_nt: TGTGCCAGCAGCGCGGGACAGGGGGCCTCGGGAGGGGCCAACGTCCTGACTTTC

j_call: TRBJ1-5
cdr3_length: 15
d_call: TRBD1
clone_size: -
v_call: TRBV10-3
cdr3_aa: CAISPGQGIDQPQHF
cdr3_nt: TGTGCCATCAGTCCCGGACAGGGCATCGACCAGCCCCAGCATTTT

j_call: TRBJ2-5
cdr3_length: 13
d_call: -
clone_size: -
v_call: TRBV5-4
cdr3_aa: CASSNGSFETQYF
cdr3_nt: TGTGCCAGCAGCAACGGTAGCTTCGAGACCCAGTACTTC

j_call: TRBJ1-6
cdr3_length: 14
d_call: TRBD1
clone_size: -
v_call: TRBV4-3
cdr3_aa: CASSRSDRGSPLHF
cdr3_nt: TGCGCCAGCAGCCGCTCGGACAGGGGTTCACCCCTCCACTTT

j_call: TRBJ1-2
cdr3_length: 15
d_call: TRBD1
clone_size: -
v_call: TRBV4-1
cdr3_aa: CASTVSGGGNYGYTF
cdr3_nt: TGCGCCAGCACCGTTTCCGGAGGGGGCAACTATGGCTACACCTTC